Shown below are 7 T cell receptor beta chains from a single sample sequenced in a study of control samples from healthy donors and cancer patients. Sequencing used immunoSEQ multiplex PCR; TCRdb keeps in-frame clones, though not all of them. Of about 94,000 clones in the sample, 70% to 90% were seen once. Material: blood. The receptors were gathered from a woman between 45 and 65 years old in good health.

This clone has a handful of counts. The chain combines TRBV29-1 with TRBJ1-2, with TRBD1 matching 7 bases. The germline CDR1 and CDR2 sequences are SQVTM and ANQGSEA. V dropped 7 bases and J dropped 1; count of bases not matched to a gene: 9. There are 14 residues in the CDR3. CDR3 region: CSATGTVVNYGYTF. The CDR3 DNA sequence: TGCAGCGCCACCGGGACAGTTGTTAACTATGGCTACACCTTC.

The chain is built from TRBV11-2 and TRBJ2-5; 7 nucleotides align to TRBD2. The CDR3 runs 17 residues. V lost 2 bases to trimming and J lost 2 bases; unmatched junction nucleotides: 11. CDR1 SGHAT and CDR2 FQNNGV come from the germline V gene. CDR3 loop: CASSLRVLAGSQETQYF. The CDR3 bases are TGTGCCAGCAGCTTAAGGGTCTTAGCGGGTTCTCAAGAGACCCAGTACTTC. Complete variable domain (other parts from reference TRBV11-2 and TRBJ2-5): EAGVAQSPRYKIIEKRQSVAFWCNPISGHATLYWYQQILGQGPKLLIQFQNNGVVDDSQLPKDRFSAERLKGVDSTLKIQPAKLEDSAVYLCASSLRVLAGSQETQYFGPGTRLLVL.

J is TRBJ2-7 and V is TRBV20-1; 10 nucleotides align to TRBD2. The germline gives CDR1 DFQATT, CDR2 SNEGSKA (reference sequence). Trimming took 3 bases from V and 0 from J; bases not matched to a gene: 5. The CDR3 covers 15 residues. CDR3 in DNA: TGCAGTGCTAGTGCAGGACTAGCGGACTCCTACGAGCAGTACTTC. Its protein is CSASAGLADSYEQYF.

The genes are TRBV9 and TRBJ2-5; 7 positions agree with TRBD2. This CDR3 has 16 amino acids. CDR1 is SGDLS, CDR2 YYNGEE, per germline. Trimming removed 4 bases from V and 1 base from J; junction bases left unmatched: 10. CDR3: CASSQNTGGFQETQYF. In DNA form, the CDR3 reads TGTGCCAGCAGCCAAAACACGGGGGGTTTCCAAGAGACCCAGTACTTC.

This chain joins TRBV10-3 and TRBJ1-1; D perhaps matches TRBD1 (5 bases). Germline V CDR1 and CDR2: ENHRY, SYGVKD. V lost 10 bases, J lost 4 bases, and 13 bases lay in between. The CDR3 consists of 12 residues. This chain's CDR3 is CATRQSPTEAFF. Written as DNA, the CDR3 is TGTGCCACCCGACAGTCCCCCACTGAAGCTTTCTTT.

The chain couples TRBV10-3 to TRBJ2-5; D is unclear. Trimming pared 3 bases from V and 5 bases from J, leaving 13 bases between. The CDR3 is 14 residues long. Germline V gives CDR1 ENHRY, CDR2 SYGVKD. This CDR3 is CAISDFPSVETQYF. The CDR3 coding sequence is TGTGCCATCAGTGATTTCCCCTCGGTGGAGACCCAGTACTTC.

The chain recombines TRBV28 with TRBJ1-1; possible D gene TRBD1, 6 bases. The CDR3 covers 12 residues. With 6 bases removed from V and 7 bases from J, the gap between germline ends came to 12 bases. Germline assignment: CDR1 MDHEN and CDR2 SYDVKM. As DNA, the CDR3 is TGTGCCAGCAGCCTCGACAGGCTTGAAGCTTTCTTT. It is translated as CASSLDRLEAFF.